Below, 14 T cell receptor beta chains from the same sample are listed, as sequenced in a study of T cell changes during pregnancy in multiple sclerosis. The assay was immunoSEQ multiplex PCR, and TCRdb's table has in-frame clones only and misses some. The sample consists of more than 80,000 clones, around 90% of them appearing once. This specimen consisted of peripheral blood, obtained after pregnancy. Source of these receptors: a female donor with multiple sclerosis, enrolled in a pregnancy study.

The chain couples TRBV5-1 to TRBJ2-3; TRBD1 agrees at 9 bases. The CDR3 runs 16 residues. With 6 bases clipped from V and 2 bases from J, the junction kept 10 bases outside the gene matches. The germline CDR1 and CDR2 sequences are SGHRS and YFSETQ. The CDR3 loop is CASIFGDRVPTDTQYF. CDR3 nucleotide sequence: TGCGCCAGCATTTTTGGGGACAGGGTCCCCACAGATACGCAGTATTTT. The variable domain in full, with the rest retrieved from reference TRBV5-1 and TRBJ2-3, is KAGVTQTPRYLIKTRGQQVTLSCSPISGHRSVSWYQQTPGQGLQFLFEYFSETQRNKGNFPGRFSGRQFSNSRSEMNVSTLELGDSALYLCASIFGDRVPTDTQYFGPGTRLTVL.

This chain uses TRBV7-8 with TRBJ2-3, with TRBD2 identical over 7 bases. J gave up 4 bases and V 4 bases, and 2 bases lay outside the gene matches. The CDR3 has 13 amino acids. The germline V gene encodes CDR1 SGHVS and CDR2 FQNEAQ. The CDR3 nucleotides read TGTGCCAGCAGCTACGCGGGAGCAGATACGCAGTATTTT. This translates into CASSYAGADTQYF. The full variable domain, completed using reference TRBV7-8 and TRBJ2-3, is GAGVSQSPRYKVAKRGQDVALRCDPISGHVSLFWYQQALGQGPEFLTYFQNEAQLDKSGLPSDRFFAERPEGSVSTLKIQRTQQEDSAVYLCASSYAGADTQYFGPGTRLTVL.

The V and J genes are TRBV27 and TRBJ2-2; 13 nucleotides match TRBD2. V shed 6 bases and J 2 bases; nucleotides not matched to a gene: 6. The CDR3 has 17 amino acids. Germline V gives CDR1 MNHEY, CDR2 SMNVEV (reference sequence). In nucleotides, the CDR3 is TGTGCCAGCAGCCCCTGGGGACTAGCGGGAAACACCGGGGAGCTGTTTTTT. Its protein product is CASSPWGLAGNTGELFF.

This chain joins TRBV5-6 and TRBJ2-3; 12 nucleotides agree with TRBD2. Germline V CDR1 and CDR2: SGHDT, YYEEEE. V shed 1 base, J shed 0 bases, and the junction held 6 bases outside the gene matches. The CDR3 is 18 amino acids. The CDR3: CASSLNVGLAGSTDTQYF. The CDR3 nucleotides are TGTGCCAGCAGCTTGAATGTAGGACTAGCGGGGAGCACAGATACGCAGTATTTT. The whole variable domain, remainder taken from reference TRBV5-6 and TRBJ2-3, is DAGVTQSPTHLIKTRGQQVTLRCSPKSGHDTVSWYQQALGQGPQFIFQYYEEEERQRGNFPDRFSGHQFPNYSSELNVNALLLGDSALYLCASSLNVGLAGSTDTQYFGPGTRLTVL.

V gene TRBV28 combines with J gene TRBJ2-1; tentative D call: TRBD1 (5 bases). The CDR3 has 14 amino acids. V was trimmed by 10 bases and J by 9 bases, leaving 22 bases between them. Germline V gene lookup returns CDR1 MDHEN and CDR2 SYDVKM. In DNA form, the CDR3 reads TGTGCCACTTCAGGACAATCTAGTTTTTCTGAGCAGTTCTTC. It codes for CATSGQSSFSEQFF.

The chain has TRBV11-2 and TRBJ1-4; 8 positions match TRBD1. The germline V gene has CDR1 SGHAT and CDR2 FQNNGV. The CDR3 runs to 16 residues. V trimming: 1 base; J trimming: 0 bases; junction bases outside the gene matches: 1. CDR3 amino acids: CASSLGTGTTNEKLFF. The CDR3 bases are TGTGCCAGCAGCTTAGGGACAGGGACAACTAATGAAAAACTGTTTTTT. Complete variable domain (other parts from reference TRBV11-2 and TRBJ1-4): EAGVAQSPRYKIIEKRQSVAFWCNPISGHATLYWYQQILGQGPKLLIQFQNNGVVDDSQLPKDRFSAERLKGVDSTLKIQPAKLEDSAVYLCASSLGTGTTNEKLFFGSGTQLSVL.

This chain uses TRBV4-1 with TRBJ1-3; the D gene is possibly TRBD1 (6 bases). Germline lookup yields CDR1 MGHRA and CDR2 YSYEKL. The CDR3 runs 15 residues. V lost 2 bases, J lost 0 bases, and 8 bases lay in between. The CDR3 nucleotides read TGCGCCAGCAGCCAACGACAGGACTCTGGAAACACCATATATTTT. Protein product: CASSQRQDSGNTIYF.

This clone occurred once. The chain uses TRBV18 and TRBJ1-2, with D possibly TRBD1 on 5 matching bases. This CDR3 has 14 amino acids. Germline V lookup: CDR1 KGHSH, CDR2 LQKENI. The V and J ends lost 2 bases and 3 bases respectively, with 10 bases between them. The CDR3 protein is CASSPSRADYGYTF. CDR3 nucleotide sequence: TGTGCCAGCTCACCAAGCAGGGCAGACTATGGCTACACCTTC.

The chain uses TRBV29-1 and TRBJ2-2; TRBD1 agrees at 8 bases. V trimming: 5 bases; J trimming: 6 bases; junction bases outside the gene matches: 2. CDR1 and CDR2 (germline): SQVTM, ANQGSEA. This CDR3 spans 12 amino acids. As DNA, the CDR3 is TGCAGCGTTCGGACAGGGTCCGGGGAGCTGTTTTTT. Translated: CSVRTGSGELFF.

V is TRBV27 and J is TRBJ1-5, with TRBD1 identical over 10 bases. With V trimmed by 4 bases and J by 1 base, 7 bases remained unmatched. The germline V gene encodes CDR1 MNHEY and CDR2 SMNVEV (reference sequence). The CDR3 is 17 residues long. CDR3 residues: CASSSGQGLRSNQPQHF. The CDR3, as DNA: TGTGCCAGCAGTTCGGGACAGGGGCTCCGAAGCAATCAGCCCCAGCATTTT.

The chain combines TRBV28 with TRBJ1-2; TRBD1 aligns across 7 bases. The CDR3 totals 15 residues. The V and J ends lost 5 bases and 4 bases, in that order; junction bases with no gene match: 10. Germline assignment: CDR1 MDHEN and CDR2 SYDVKM. DNA of the CDR3: TGTGCCAGCAGTCTACCCCGACAGGGAAGCTATGGCTACACCTTC. Translation: CASSLPRQGSYGYTF.

The V call is TRBV27, the J call TRBJ2-3, with TRBD1 as a possible D gene (5 bases). Trimming pared 5 bases from V and 4 bases from J, leaving 10 bases between. The CDR3 contains 13 residues. The V gene's germline CDR1 is MNHEY and CDR2 SMNVEV (reference sequence). The CDR3: CASSQGYPDTQYF. The DNA for the CDR3 is TGTGCCAGCAGTCAGGGATACCCAGATACGCAGTATTTT.

The V call is TRBV25-1, the J call TRBJ1-6; TRBD1 is a possible D gene (6 bases). With 6 bases removed from V and 7 bases from J, the gap between germline ends came to 13 bases. CDR1 is MGHDK and CDR2 is SYGVNS in the germline V gene. This CDR3 region has 14 residues. The CDR3: CASSQTGRNSPLHF. The DNA for the CDR3 is TGTGCCAGCAGCCAAACAGGGAGAAATTCACCCCTCCACTTT.

CDR3 DNA: TGTGCCAGTAGCGGACTAGGATACGAGCAGTACTTC. Translating it yields CASSGLGYEQYF. The chain employs TRBV19 and TRBJ2-7; 7 bases fit TRBD2. With 6 bases clipped from V and 4 bases from J, the junction kept 3 bases outside the gene matches. Germline-derived CDR1 and CDR2 are LNHDA and SQIVND (reference sequence). The CDR3 spans 12 residues.